What follows is one T cell receptor beta chain and its context. The antigen is not known. This record comes from a study of T cells in Graves' hyperthyroidism and ophthalmopathy. TCR beta CDR3 region amplification was performed from RNA transcripts. HTBI primers drove first-round RT-PCR of the TCR CDR3. MiXCR, applied by TCRdb to the multiplex PCR reads, yields one record per CDR3 protein. Counted here are 610,000 or so distinct CDR3 sequences, around 46% occurring once; the ten biggest clones make up 7.5% to 8.5%. Notes on the study in general: Appearing also in blood were most of the thyroid clonotypes expanded above 0.001.

Clinicians diagnosed patients from clinical symptoms, serum thyroxine and TRAb, thyroid ultrasound and orbital computed tomography. CDR1 and CDR2 (germline): SGHTA, FQGTGA. Trimming shortened V by 5 bases and J by 3 bases, and 13 bases separated the two germline ends. The CDR3 is 14 amino acids. This chain connects TRBV7-3 to TRBJ1-2, with unresolved D. This sequence originates from a woman in her late teens or twenties with Graves' hyperthyroidism. The sample was peripheral blood or thyroid tissue (not recorded which). The CDR3 DNA reads as TGTGCCAGCAGCATACTAGCGGGAGACTATGGCTACACCTTC. It translates to CASSILAGDYGYTF. The full variable domain, completed using reference TRBV7-3 and TRBJ1-2, is GAGVSQTPSNKVTEKGKYVELRCDPISGHTALYWYRQSLGQGPEFLIYFQGTGAADDSGLPNDRFFAVRPEGSVSTLKIQRTERGDSAVYLCASSILAGDYGYTFGSGTRLTVV.